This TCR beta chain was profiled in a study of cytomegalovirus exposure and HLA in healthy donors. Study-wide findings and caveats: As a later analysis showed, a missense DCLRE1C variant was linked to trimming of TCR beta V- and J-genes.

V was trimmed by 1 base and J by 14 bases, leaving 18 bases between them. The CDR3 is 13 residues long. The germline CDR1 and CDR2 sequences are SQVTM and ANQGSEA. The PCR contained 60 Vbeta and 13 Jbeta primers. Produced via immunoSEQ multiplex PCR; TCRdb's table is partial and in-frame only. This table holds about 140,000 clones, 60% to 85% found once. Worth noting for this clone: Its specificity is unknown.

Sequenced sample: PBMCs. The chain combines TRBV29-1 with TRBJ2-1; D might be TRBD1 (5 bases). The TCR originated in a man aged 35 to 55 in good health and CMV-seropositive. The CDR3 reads CSVEGSRQGTKFF. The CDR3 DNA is TGCAGCGTTGAAGGGAGTCGGCAGGGTACTAAGTTCTTC.